This T cell receptor (beta chain) was observed in a study of OX40 agonist ivuxolimab in advanced cancers. Study-wide findings and caveats: CD4+ and CD8+ T cells in blood underwent clonal expansion by week 6 at 0.1 to 3.0 mg/kg. Among the least clonally expanded were partial responders at 0.1-3.0 mg/kg.

At baseline, cycle 4 day 1, and cycle 7 day 1, blood was sampled. Between the trimmed V and J ends, which lost 7 bases and 5 bases, there was a span of 14 bases. The CDR3 loop spans 13 amino acids. The germline V gene encodes CDR1 MGHDK and CDR2 SYGVNS. On this clone itself: Its antigen is unknown.

Profiled with immunoSEQ multiplex PCR; TCRdb holds only in-frame clones, not every one. Here the sample spans 75,000 to 80,000 clones, about 90% being singletons. The receptor comes from an adult with an advanced solid tumor such as melanoma, head and neck, liver or kidney cancer. The V call is TRBV25-1, the J call TRBJ2-5; D is uncertain. Sequencing used CD4+ or CD8+ T cells sorted from blood, obtained in a trial of the OX40 agonist ivuxolimab. CDR3 nucleotide sequence: TGTGCCAGCACCCTGGGCCCAGCGGAGACCCAGTACTTC. Translating it yields CASTLGPAETQYF.